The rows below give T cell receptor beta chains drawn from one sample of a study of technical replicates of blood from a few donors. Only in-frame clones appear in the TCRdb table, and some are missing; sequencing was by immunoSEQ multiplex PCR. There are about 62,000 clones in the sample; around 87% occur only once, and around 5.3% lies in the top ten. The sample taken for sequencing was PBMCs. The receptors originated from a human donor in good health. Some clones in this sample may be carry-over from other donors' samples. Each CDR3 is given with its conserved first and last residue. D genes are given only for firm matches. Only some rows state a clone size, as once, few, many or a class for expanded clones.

CDR3: CASSQGLEPEQYF; DNA: TGTGCCAGCAGCCAAGGGCTGGAGCCTGAGCAGTACTTC; D: .; size: .; V: TRBV4-2; J: TRBJ2-7
CDR3: CASSLGQGLFYNTEAFF; DNA: TGTGCCAGCAGCCTTGGACAGGGGCTATTTTATAACACTGAAGCTTTCTTT; D: TRBD1; size: .; V: TRBV7-2; J: TRBJ1-1
CDR3: CASSLIGQGGANVLTF; DNA: TGTGCCAGCAGCTTAATCGGACAGGGTGGGGCCAACGTCCTGACTTTC; D: TRBD1; size: few; V: TRBV7-9; J: TRBJ2-6
CDR3: CASSIDRARSNQPQHF; DNA: TGTGCCAGTAGTATAGACCGAGCAAGAAGCAATCAGCCCCAGCATTTT; D: .; size: .; V: TRBV19; J: TRBJ1-5
CDR3: CASSLGGGPWKEQFF; DNA: TGTGCCAGCAGCTTAGGGGGAGGTCCGTGGAAGGAGCAGTTCTTC; D: .; size: .; V: TRBV7-2; J: TRBJ2-1
CDR3: CASRLAGETQYF; DNA: TGTGCCAGCAGACTAGCGGGGGAGACCCAGTACTTC; D: TRBD2; size: .; V: TRBV6-1; J: TRBJ2-5
CDR3: CASSMGAGPVLGTQYF; DNA: TGTGCCAGTAGTATGGGGGCGGGTCCGGTATTGGGGACCCAGTACTTC; D: .; size: .; V: TRBV19; J: TRBJ2-5
CDR3: CASSVALTDTQYF; DNA: TGTGCCAGCAGCGTAGCGTTGACAGATACGCAGTATTTT; D: .; size: once; V: TRBV9; J: TRBJ2-3
CDR3: CAWSPASQETQYF; DNA: TGTGCCTGGAGTCCAGCTAGCCAAGAGACCCAGTACTTC; D: .; size: .; V: TRBV30; J: TRBJ2-5
CDR3: CASSLTERAEQFF; DNA: TGTGCCAGCAGCTTAACAGAGAGGGCTGAGCAGTTCTTC; D: .; size: .; V: TRBV7-2; J: TRBJ2-1
CDR3: CASSAYRGPGANVLTF; DNA: TGTGCCAGCAGCGCGTACAGGGGACCCGGGGCCAACGTCCTGACTTTC; D: TRBD1; size: .; V: TRBV13; J: TRBJ2-6
CDR3: CASGSYEQYF; DNA: TGTGCCAGCGGGAGCTACGAGCAGTACTTC; D: .; size: .; V: TRBV7-9; J: TRBJ2-7
CDR3: CSLTRGGQETQYF; DNA: TGCAGTCTTACCCGGGGGGGCCAAGAGACCCAGTACTTC; D: TRBD2; size: .; V: TRBV29-1; J: TRBJ2-5
CDR3: CSVDRGDTEAFF; DNA: TGCAGCGTCGACAGGGGGGACACTGAAGCTTTCTTT; D: TRBD1; size: .; V: TRBV29-1; J: TRBJ1-1
CDR3: CASSRRLQETQYF; DNA: TGTGCCAGCAGCAGAAGACTCCAAGAGACCCAGTACTTC; D: .; size: .; V: TRBV27; J: TRBJ2-5
CDR3: CALLSGGTDTQYF; DNA: TGTGCCTTACTGTCGGGGGGCACAGATACGCAGTATTTT; D: .; size: once; V: TRBV30; J: TRBJ2-3
CDR3: CASSQDLGARQPQHF; DNA: TGCGCCAGCAGCCAAGATCTGGGGGCCCGTCAGCCCCAGCATTTT; D: .; size: .; V: TRBV4-3; J: TRBJ1-5
CDR3: CASSQVLGSSYNSPLHF; DNA: TGCGCCAGCAGCCAAGTCTTGGGGAGCTCCTATAATTCACCCCTCCACTTT; D: .; size: .; V: TRBV4-3; J: TRBJ1-6
CDR3: CASSPERGAPSSYNEQFF; DNA: TGTGCCAGCTCACCAGAGCGGGGGGCACCAAGCTCCTACAATGAGCAGTTCTTC; D: TRBD2; size: .; V: TRBV18; J: TRBJ2-1
CDR3: CASSDGLRETQYF; DNA: TGTGCCAGCAGTGATGGGCTTCGGGAGACCCAGTACTTC; D: .; size: .; V: TRBV6-1; J: TRBJ2-5
CDR3: CASSRTGVYEQYF; DNA: TGTGCCAGCAGCCGTACAGGGGTATACGAGCAGTACTTC; D: TRBD1; size: .; V: TRBV7-2; J: TRBJ2-7
CDR3: CASSFFPNRGQGHTF; DNA: TGTGCCAGCAGTTTTTTCCCCAATCGCGGACAGGGACACACCTTC; D: TRBD1; size: .; V: TRBV27; J: TRBJ1-2
CDR3: CASSQDLAPYEQYF; DNA: TGCGCCAGCAGCCAAGATCTAGCGCCATACGAGCAGTACTTC; D: .; size: .; V: TRBV4-1; J: TRBJ2-7
CDR3: CASEAGHGDSPLHF; DNA: TGTGCCAGCGAAGCAGGGCATGGGGATTCACCCCTCCACTTT; D: .; size: .; V: TRBV2; J: TRBJ1-6
CDR3: CASSRQGPYPEAFF; DNA: TGTGCCAGCAGCCGACAGGGCCCGTACCCTGAAGCTTTCTTT; D: TRBD1; size: .; V: TRBV2; J: TRBJ1-1
CDR3: CASSFGGQGPPQYF; DNA: TGTGCCAGCAGCTTCGGCGGACAGGGCCCCCCGCAGTACTTC; D: TRBD1; size: .; V: TRBV5-4; J: TRBJ2-7
CDR3: CASSPLGQTTTGELFF; DNA: TGCGCCAGCAGCCCATTAGGACAGACGACTACCGGGGAGCTGTTTTTT; D: .; size: once; V: TRBV5-1; J: TRBJ2-2
CDR3: CSVKQRSSYNEQFF; DNA: TGCAGCGTTAAACAGCGGAGCTCCTACAATGAGCAGTTCTTC; D: .; size: once; V: TRBV29-1; J: TRBJ2-1
CDR3: CASSYTPGHKNTEAFF; DNA: TGTGCCAGCAGTTACACGCCGGGACACAAAAACACTGAAGCTTTCTTT; D: .; size: .; V: TRBV6-6; J: TRBJ1-1
CDR3: CSGKPSAEETQYF; DNA: TGCAGCGGAAAACCTAGCGCCGAAGAGACCCAGTACTTC; D: .; size: .; V: TRBV29-1; J: TRBJ2-5
CDR3: CASSDPGTSSCETQYF; DNA: TGTGCCAGCAGTGACCCCGGGACTAGCTCATGTGAGACCCAGTACTTC; D: TRBD2; size: .; V: TRBV9; J: TRBJ2-5
CDR3: CASSRSGGSYNEQFF; DNA: TGTGCCAGCAGCCGGAGCGGGGGGTCCTACAATGAGCAGTTCTTC; D: TRBD2; size: .; V: TRBV4-2; J: TRBJ2-1
CDR3: CASSPGTGMNTEAFF; DNA: TGTGCCAGCAGCCCAGGGACAGGGATGAACACTGAAGCTTTCTTT; D: TRBD1; size: .; V: TRBV7-8; J: TRBJ1-1
CDR3: CAWRGDNGGTDTQYF; DNA: TGTGCCTGGAGAGGGGATAATGGAGGCACAGATACGCAGTATTTT; D: .; size: .; V: TRBV30; J: TRBJ2-3
CDR3: CASSPSDKKSYEQYF; DNA: TGTGCCAGCTCACCTTCGGACAAAAAATCCTACGAGCAGTACTTC; D: .; size: .; V: TRBV18; J: TRBJ2-7
CDR3: CASSIGAEAFF; DNA: TGTGCCAGTAGTATAGGCGCTGAAGCTTTCTTT; D: .; size: few; V: TRBV19; J: TRBJ1-1
CDR3: CASGLLGTDTQYF; DNA: TGTGCTAGTGGTTTGCTAGGCACAGATACGCAGTATTTT; D: .; size: .; V: TRBV12-5; J: TRBJ2-3
CDR3: CASSLGPGYSPLHF; DNA: TGTGCCAGCAGCTTGGGTCCGGGTTACTCACCCCTCCACTTT; D: .; size: few; V: TRBV5-4; J: TRBJ1-6
CDR3: CASSLRQNYHTEAFF; DNA: TGCGCCAGCAGCCTTCGACAGAATTATCATACTGAAGCTTTCTTT; D: .; size: few; V: TRBV4-3; J: TRBJ1-1
CDR3: CASSLGRGLGTNYGYTF; DNA: TGTGCCAGCAGCTTAGGAAGGGGTTTAGGGACAAACTATGGCTACACCTTC; D: .; size: .; V: TRBV7-8; J: TRBJ1-2
CDR3: CASRAGTNEKLFF; DNA: TGTGCCAGCAGGGCAGGGACTAATGAAAAACTGTTTTTT; D: .; size: .; V: TRBV2; J: TRBJ1-4
CDR3: CASSLGDHKASGVGYEQYF; DNA: TGTGCCAGCAGCTTAGGGGATCATAAGGCTAGCGGGGTGGGCTACGAGCAGTACTTC; D: TRBD2; size: few; V: TRBV7-2; J: TRBJ2-7
CDR3: CASSGTEFNEQFF; DNA: TGTGCCAGTAGTGGGACAGAATTCAATGAGCAGTTCTTC; D: TRBD1; size: .; V: TRBV19; J: TRBJ2-1
CDR3: CATGRGEANYGYTF; DNA: TGTGCCACAGGACGGGGGGAAGCTAACTATGGCTACACCTTC; D: .; size: .; V: TRBV10-3; J: TRBJ1-2
CDR3: CASSNGGETQYF; DNA: TGTGCCAGCAGTAACGGAGGAGAGACCCAGTACTTC; D: .; size: .; V: TRBV6-5; J: TRBJ2-5
CDR3: CASSPRQTGTNEKLFF; DNA: TGTGCCAGCTCACCACGCCAAACGGGAACTAATGAAAAACTGTTTTTT; D: .; size: .; V: TRBV18; J: TRBJ1-4
CDR3: CASSQNKNTEAFF; DNA: TGCGCCAGCAGCCAAAACAAGAACACTGAAGCTTTCTTT; D: .; size: few; V: TRBV4-3; J: TRBJ1-1
CDR3: CASGKLTQRGYEQYF; DNA: TGTGCCAGCGGTAAACTGACCCAAAGAGGCTACGAGCAGTACTTC; D: .; size: .; V: TRBV27; J: TRBJ2-7
CDR3: CASSPSPDRGNTEAFF; DNA: TGTGCCAGCAGCCCCTCGCCGGACAGGGGGAACACTGAAGCTTTCTTT; D: TRBD1; size: .; V: TRBV4-2; J: TRBJ1-1
CDR3: CASSLRGLAAPQETQYF; DNA: TGTGCCAGCAGCTTACGAGGGCTAGCGGCCCCTCAAGAGACCCAGTACTTC; D: TRBD2; size: few; V: TRBV7-6; J: TRBJ2-5
CDR3: CASSQGAIQSYEQYF; DNA: TGTGCCAGCAGCCAGGGGGCCATCCAATCCTACGAGCAGTACTTC; D: TRBD1; size: .; V: TRBV5-4; J: TRBJ2-7
CDR3: CASSPRTSGYNEQFF; DNA: TGTGCCAGTAGCCCGAGGACTAGCGGATACAATGAGCAGTTCTTC; D: TRBD2; size: .; V: TRBV19; J: TRBJ2-1
CDR3: CAISEGGLAGGPETQYF; DNA: TGTGCCATCAGTGAGGGGGGACTAGCGGGGGGGCCTGAGACCCAGTACTTC; D: TRBD2; size: few; V: TRBV10-3; J: TRBJ2-5
CDR3: CASRVGGTDTQYF; DNA: TGCGCCAGCAGAGTGGGGGGGACAGATACGCAGTATTTT; D: TRBD2; size: .; V: TRBV5-1; J: TRBJ2-3
CDR3: CASSPTTAGGRGDTQYF; DNA: TGTGCCAGCTCACCTACGACAGCGGGGGGCCGGGGAGATACGCAGTATTTT; D: TRBD2; size: .; V: TRBV18; J: TRBJ2-3
CDR3: CASSYWTGSTEAFF; DNA: TGTGCCAGCAGTTACTGGACAGGGAGCACCGAAGCTTTCTTT; D: TRBD1; size: few; V: TRBV6-5; J: TRBJ1-1
CDR3: CASSADLHEQYF; DNA: TGTGCCAGCAGCGCCGACTTGCACGAGCAGTACTTC; D: .; size: once; V: TRBV5-4; J: TRBJ2-7
CDR3: CASSAGTSGQTQYF; DNA: TGTGCCAGCAGCGCCGGGACTAGCGGCCAGACCCAGTACTTC; D: TRBD2; size: once; V: TRBV7-2; J: TRBJ2-5
CDR3: CASSLPLAAGGPQWVQYF; DNA: TGTGCCAGCAGCTTACCTCTGGCGGCGGGGGGGCCTCAATGGGTCCAGTATTTT; D: TRBD2; size: .; V: TRBV7-8; J: TRBJ2-3
CDR3: CASSLVGGNAGELFF; DNA: TGCGCCAGCAGCTTGGTAGGGGGCAACGCCGGGGAGCTGTTTTTT; D: TRBD1; size: once; V: TRBV5-1; J: TRBJ2-2